This is a list of T cell receptor beta chains from one sample in a study of molecular identifiers for immune sequencing clone quantification. TCRdb reprocessed the PCR reads with MiXCR, giving one entry per CDR3 protein. The top ten clones hold roughly 0.8% of a sample with tens of thousands of distinct CDR3 sequences, 20% to 30% of them seen once. The material sequenced was naive CD8+ T cells from blood, with Jurkat cell RNA spiked in. The receptor set was obtained from a human donor in good health. Some libraries in this study had Jurkat cell RNA spiked in. The CDR3 runs from the conserved cysteine through the conserved F or W. D genes are given only for firm matches.

CDR3	D	V	J
CASSSGNTIYF	NA	TRBV27	TRBJ1-3
CASRDDDAQYF	NA	TRBV28	TRBJ2-3
CASSLANSYEQYF	NA	TRBV5-4	TRBJ2-7
CASSPGTSGTDTQYF	TRBD2	TRBV9	TRBJ2-3
CSVEDGVTGELFF	NA	TRBV29-1	TRBJ2-2
CASSPRGRADGELFF	NA	TRBV4-3	TRBJ2-2
CASSDPDRGESTEAFF	NA	TRBV9	TRBJ1-1
CASSLRQGMATDTQYF	TRBD1	TRBV7-8	TRBJ2-3
CASSPTPYNYGYTF	NA	TRBV12-3/TRBV12-4	TRBJ1-2
CASSPRRGLGGTEAFF	NA	TRBV13	TRBJ1-1
CASSLAGGRTSYEQYF	NA	TRBV5-1	TRBJ2-7
CASSFTGDEQYF	TRBD1	TRBV5-4	TRBJ2-7
CATSDDEGYTGELFF	NA	TRBV24-1	TRBJ2-2
CASGGWGTSYEQYF	NA	TRBV27	TRBJ2-7
CASNLAYPDTGELFF	NA	TRBV5-1	TRBJ2-2
CASSDGQAITYYGYTF	TRBD1	TRBV6-1	TRBJ1-2
CASSDTGTSLTDTQYF	TRBD2	TRBV9	TRBJ2-3
CDSSPQGAFGNQPQHF	TRBD1	TRBV27	TRBJ1-5
CASSGQGLIEKLFF	TRBD1	TRBV6-2/TRBV6-3	TRBJ1-4
CASSFPAGEETQYF	TRBD2	TRBV7-9	TRBJ2-5
CAWSVLAGVPNTQYF	TRBD2	TRBV30	TRBJ2-3
CASSEEDRGTNEKLFF	TRBD1	TRBV2	TRBJ1-4
CASSQDWDLNTDTQYF	NA	TRBV4-3	TRBJ2-3
CASSFTLVQETQYF	NA	TRBV7-9	TRBJ2-5
CASSLGSGRAGELFF	TRBD2	TRBV19	TRBJ2-2
CASSVDREVIRDTIYF	TRBD1	TRBV9	TRBJ1-3